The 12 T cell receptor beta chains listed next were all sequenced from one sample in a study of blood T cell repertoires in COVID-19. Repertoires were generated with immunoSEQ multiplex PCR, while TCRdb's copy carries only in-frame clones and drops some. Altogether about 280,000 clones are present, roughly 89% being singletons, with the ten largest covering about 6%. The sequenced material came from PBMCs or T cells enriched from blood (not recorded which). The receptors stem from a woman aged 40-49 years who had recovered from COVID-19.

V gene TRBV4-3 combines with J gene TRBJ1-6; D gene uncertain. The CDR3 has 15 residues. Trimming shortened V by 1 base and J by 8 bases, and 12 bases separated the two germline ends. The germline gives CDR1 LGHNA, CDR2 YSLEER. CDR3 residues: CASSQAILADSPLHF. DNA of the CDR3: TGCGCCAGCAGCCAAGCCATCCTGGCGGATTCACCCCTCCACTTT.

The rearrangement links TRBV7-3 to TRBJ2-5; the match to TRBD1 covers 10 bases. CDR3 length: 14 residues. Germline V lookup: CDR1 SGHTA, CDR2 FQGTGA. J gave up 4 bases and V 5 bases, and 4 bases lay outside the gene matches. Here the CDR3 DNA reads TGTGCCAGCAGCCGGACAGGGGGTCGAGAGACCCAGTACTTC. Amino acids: CASSRTGGRETQYF.

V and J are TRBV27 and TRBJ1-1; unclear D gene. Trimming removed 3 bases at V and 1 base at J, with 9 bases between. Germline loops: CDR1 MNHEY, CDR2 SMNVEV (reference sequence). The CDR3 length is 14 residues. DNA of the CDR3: TGTGCCAGCAGTTTTGCAGGCCGGAACACTGAAGCTTTCTTT. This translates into CASSFAGRNTEAFF.

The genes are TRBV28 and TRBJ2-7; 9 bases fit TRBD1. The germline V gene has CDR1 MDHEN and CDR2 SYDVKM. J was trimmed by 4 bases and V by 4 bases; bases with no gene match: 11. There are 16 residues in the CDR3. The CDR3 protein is CASSSGTGTHEYEQYF. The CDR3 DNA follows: TGTGCCAGCAGTTCAGGGACAGGGACCCACGAGTACGAGCAGTACTTC.

The CDR3 DNA reads TGTGCCATCAGTGATAGCCTCCGGGCGGGAGGGTTAAATGAGCAGTTCTTC. Protein: CAISDSLRAGGLNEQFF. The chain carries TRBV10-3 and TRBJ2-1; the match to TRBD2 covers 9 bases. CDR1 is ENHRY, CDR2 SYGVKD, per germline. The CDR3 covers 17 residues. V shed 3 bases and J 7 bases; nucleotides not matched to a gene: 13.

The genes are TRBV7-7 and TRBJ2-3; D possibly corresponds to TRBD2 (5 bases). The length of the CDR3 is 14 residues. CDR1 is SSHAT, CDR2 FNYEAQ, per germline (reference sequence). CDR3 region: CAKGGRAPPDTQYF. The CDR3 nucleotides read TGTGCTAAGGGTGGGCGGGCACCCCCAGATACGCAGTATTTT.

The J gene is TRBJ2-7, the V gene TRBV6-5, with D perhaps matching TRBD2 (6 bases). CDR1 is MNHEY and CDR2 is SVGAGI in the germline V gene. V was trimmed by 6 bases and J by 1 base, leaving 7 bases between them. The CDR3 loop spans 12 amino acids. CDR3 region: CASRLASYEQYF. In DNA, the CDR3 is TGTGCCAGCAGACTAGCTTCCTACGAGCAGTACTTC.

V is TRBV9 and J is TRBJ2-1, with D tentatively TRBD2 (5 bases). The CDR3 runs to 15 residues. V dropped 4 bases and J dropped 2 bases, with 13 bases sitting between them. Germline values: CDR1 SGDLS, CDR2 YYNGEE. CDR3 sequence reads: CASSNSGNPYNEQFF. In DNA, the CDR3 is TGTGCCAGCAGCAACAGCGGTAACCCCTACAATGAGCAGTTCTTC.

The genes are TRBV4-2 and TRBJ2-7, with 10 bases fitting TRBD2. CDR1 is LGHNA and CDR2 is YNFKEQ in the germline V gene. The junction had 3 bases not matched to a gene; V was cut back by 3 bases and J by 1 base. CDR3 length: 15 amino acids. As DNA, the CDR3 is TGTGCCAGCAGCCAGGGGACTAGCGCTTCCTACGAGCAGTACTTC. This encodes CASSQGTSASYEQYF.

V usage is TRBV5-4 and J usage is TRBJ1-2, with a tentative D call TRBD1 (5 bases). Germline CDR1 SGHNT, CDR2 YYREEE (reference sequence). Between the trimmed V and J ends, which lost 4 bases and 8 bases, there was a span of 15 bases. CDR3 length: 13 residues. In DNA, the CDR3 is TGTGCCAGCAGCCTCCCGGGGGGGGAGGGCTACACCTTC. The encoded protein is CASSLPGGEGYTF.

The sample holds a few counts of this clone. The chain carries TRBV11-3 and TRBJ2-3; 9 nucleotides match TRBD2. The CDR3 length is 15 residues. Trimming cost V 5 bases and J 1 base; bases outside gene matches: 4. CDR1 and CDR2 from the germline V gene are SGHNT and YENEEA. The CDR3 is CASSRIAGGTDTQYF. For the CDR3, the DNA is TGTGCCAGCAGCCGGATAGCGGGAGGCACAGATACGCAGTATTTT.

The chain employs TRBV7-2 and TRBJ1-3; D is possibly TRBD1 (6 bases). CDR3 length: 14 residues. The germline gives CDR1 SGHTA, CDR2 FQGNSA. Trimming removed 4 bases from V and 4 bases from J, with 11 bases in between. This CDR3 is CASSSGDGGNTIYF. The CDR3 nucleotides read TGTGCCAGCAGCTCAGGGGACGGAGGAAACACCATATATTTT.